A single sample gave rise to the 21 T cell receptor beta chains below, sequenced in a study of cytomegalovirus exposure and HLA in healthy donors (dated by TCRdb to 2016 to 2017). Receptor amplification or capture employed the immunoSEQ multiplex PCR assay. For the multiplex PCR, a mixture combining 60 forward primers for TCR Vbeta segments and 13 reverse primers for TCR Jbeta segments was used. Imported from immuneACCESS, the table was reduced by TCRdb to in-frame sequences with V and J called. These copies leave out some clones; in studies compared against another copy, an unresolved V gene accounts for under half, and the cause of the remainder is not known. Within this sample are 150,000 to 200,000 clones, with about 88% of them counted one time only. The ten most abundant clones make up 2% to 3% of the sample. The sequenced sample was PBMCs. The receptors derive from a man aged 25 to 40 in good health and CMV-seropositive.

The chain is built from TRBV11-2 and TRBJ1-4; no firm D call. The germline V gene encodes CDR1 SGHAT and CDR2 FQNNGV. V lost 3 bases and J lost 0, with 11 bases in between. The CDR3 has 16 residues. The CDR3 region has the DNA TGTGCCAGCAGCTTTGGCCAGACTGCAACTAATGAAAAACTGTTTTTT. Translation: CASSFGQTATNEKLFF.

V usage is TRBV2 and J usage is TRBJ1-5; D is perhaps TRBD1 (5 bases). CDR3 length: 14 amino acids. Germline V lookup: CDR1 SNHLY, CDR2 FYNNEI. V was clipped by 7 bases and J by 1 base, with 11 bases between them. CDR3 protein: CASKGDGSNQPQHF. The CDR3 nucleotides are TGTGCCAGCAAAGGGGATGGGAGCAATCAGCCCCAGCATTTT. Supplemented by reference TRBV2 and TRBJ1-5, the full variable domain reads EPEVTQTPSHQVTQMGQEVILRCVPISNHLYFYWYRQILGQKVEFLVSFYNNEISEKSEIFDDQFSVERPDGSNFTLKIRSTKLEDSAMYFCASKGDGSNQPQHFGDGTRLSIL.

This chain links TRBV7-2 with TRBJ2-5; 9 bases match TRBD2. There are 14 residues in the CDR3. The V gene's germline CDR1 is SGHTA and CDR2 FQGNSA. The V and J ends lost 4 bases and 7 bases, in that order; junction bases with no gene match: 7. The CDR3 DNA follows: TGTGCCAGCAGCTCGGGACTAGCCCACGGGACCCAGTACTTC. This encodes CASSSGLAHGTQYF.

The chain uses TRBV5-4 and TRBJ2-5, with D perhaps TRBD1 (6 bases). Looked up from germline, CDR1 is SGHNT and CDR2 is YYREEE (reference sequence). The CDR3 is 14 residues long. V was clipped by 2 bases and J by 2 bases, with 10 bases between them. The DNA of the CDR3 is TGTGCCAGCAGCTTTCACGGACAGCAAGAGACCCAGTACTTC. Protein: CASSFHGQQETQYF.

V and J are TRBV7-2 and TRBJ2-7, with 7 bases aligning to TRBD2. The CDR3 runs to 14 residues. The germline V gene has CDR1 SGHTA and CDR2 FQGNSA. The trim removed 4 bases at V and 2 bases at J, leaving 5 bases unmatched. CDR3 sequence: CASSSGTTTYEQYF. In DNA, the CDR3 is TGTGCCAGCAGCTCCGGGACTACCACCTACGAGCAGTACTTC.

The count of this clone is one. This chain links TRBV19 with TRBJ2-2; 7 nucleotides match TRBD1. Germline values: CDR1 LNHDA, CDR2 SQIVND (reference sequence). This CDR3 is 17 amino acids long. V was clipped by 3 bases and J by 0 bases; unmatched bases: 7. CDR3 nucleotides: TGTGCCAGTAGTATGCCTTCAGGGGGTGCGAACACCGGGGAGCTGTTTTTT. It is translated as CASSMPSGGANTGELFF.

V and J are TRBV7-2 and TRBJ2-1; TRBD2 matches 14 bases. J gave up 9 bases and V 4 bases, and 2 bases lay outside the gene matches. CDR1 and CDR2 from the germline V gene are SGHTA and FQGNSA. The CDR3 is 14 amino acids. CDR3 sequence: CASSSGLAGGEQFF. In DNA, the CDR3 is TGTGCCAGCAGCTCTGGACTAGCGGGGGGTGAGCAGTTCTTC.

CDR3 sequence: CASSQAGTSGYNEQFF. CDR3 DNA sequence: TGCGCCAGCAGCCAAGCTGGGACTAGCGGATACAATGAGCAGTTCTTC. The genes are TRBV4-3 and TRBJ2-1; 11 bases line up with TRBD2. The junction had 3 bases not matched to a gene; V was cut back by 1 base and J by 4 bases. The CDR3 spans 16 residues. Germline V gene lookup returns CDR1 LGHNA and CDR2 YSLEER.

V usage is TRBV19 and J usage is TRBJ2-4; tentative D call: TRBD2 (7 bases). CDR1 is LNHDA, CDR2 SQIVND, per germline (reference sequence). The CDR3 is 15 amino acids. The V and J ends lost 4 bases and 0 bases respectively, with 10 bases between them. The DNA for the CDR3 is TGTGCCAGTAGTAACGGGGGGCTAGCCAAAAACATTCAGTACTTC. Its translation: CASSNGGLAKNIQYF.

The sample holds a few counts of this clone. The chain combines TRBV7-2 with TRBJ2-5; a possible D gene is TRBD1 (6 bases). The J call may be faulty, since TRBJ2-7 better matches the DNA end. Germline V gives CDR1 SGHTA, CDR2 FQGNSA. The CDR3 is 15 amino acids. The CDR3 bases are TGTGCCAGCAGCTCAGGGGTAGGAGACGGTTACGAGCAGTACTTC. As protein: CASSSGVGDGYEQYF.

This chain joins TRBV2 and TRBJ1-1, with unresolved D. Trimming took 4 bases from V and 4 from J, leaving 7 bases between them. This CDR3 is built from 12 residues. Germline CDR1 SNHLY, CDR2 FYNNEI. The CDR3 nucleotides are TGTGCCAGCAGTGTAACACGCACTGAAGCTTTCTTT. It codes for CASSVTRTEAFF.

The chain joins TRBV27 to TRBJ2-1; TRBD2 agrees at 14 bases. V shed 4 bases, J shed 8 bases, and the junction held 4 bases outside the gene matches. The CDR3 is 15 residues long. Germline V gene lookup returns CDR1 MNHEY and CDR2 SMNVEV (reference sequence). The CDR3 protein is CASSSGLAGGHEQFF. CDR3 sequence (DNA): TGTGCCAGCAGTTCCGGACTAGCGGGAGGTCATGAGCAGTTCTTC.

This chain uses TRBV7-6 with TRBJ1-1, with a tentative D call TRBD1 (6 bases). The V end was cut by 4 bases, the J end by 1 base, with 10 bases between. Per germline, CDR1 SGHVS and CDR2 FNYEAQ. CDR3 length equals 14 residues. The chain's CDR3 is CASSSSTGNTEAFF. The CDR3 bases are TGTGCCAGCAGCTCCTCGACAGGGAACACTGAAGCTTTCTTT. Full variable domain (outside the CDR3, taken from reference TRBV7-6 and TRBJ1-1): GAGVSQSPRYKVTKRGQDVALRCDPISGHVSLYWYRQALGQGPEFLTYFNYEAQQDKSGLPNDRFSAERPEGSISTLTIQRTEQRDSAMYRCASSSSTGNTEAFFGQGTRLTVV.

This clone has more than one count but fewer than ten. The V gene is TRBV7-6, the J gene TRBJ1-1, with a possible D match to TRBD1 (5 bases). The CDR3 is made up of 13 amino acids. CDR1 is SGHVS, CDR2 FNYEAQ, per germline. V lost 4 bases, J lost 0 bases, and 6 bases lay in between. CDR3 DNA: TGTGCCAGCAGCTCACAGGTGAACACTGAAGCTTTCTTT. Its translation: CASSSQVNTEAFF.

The CDR3: CASSLGTRGGETQYF. The CDR3 DNA is TGCGCCAGCAGCTTGGGGACTAGGGGCGGAGAGACCCAGTACTTC. This chain uses TRBV5-1 with TRBJ2-5; TRBD2 matches 7 bases. CDR3 length: 15 amino acids. The junction had 6 bases not matched to a gene; V was cut back by 0 bases and J by 4 bases. Germline values: CDR1 SGHRS, CDR2 YFSETQ.

Only a few counts were recorded for this clone. This rearrangement joins TRBV10-2 to TRBJ1-1; TRBD1 agrees at 8 bases. Losses at the gene ends were 7 bases for V and 4 bases for J; bases not matched to a gene: 8. CDR3 size: 14 residues. Per the germline V gene, CDR1 is WSHSY and CDR2 is SAAADI. The CDR3 DNA is TGCGCCAGCATCGGACAGGGAGGTAGCACTGAAGCTTTCTTT. Amino acids: CASIGQGGSTEAFF.

V usage is TRBV14 and J usage is TRBJ1-1, with TRBD1 as a possible D gene (5 bases). V lost 5 bases, J lost 7 bases, and 14 bases lay in between. This CDR3 spans 13 amino acids. Germline V CDR1 and CDR2: SGHDN, FVKESK. The CDR3 sequence is CASSTNRGFEAFF. Here the CDR3 DNA reads TGTGCCAGCAGCACGAACCGGGGGTTTGAAGCTTTCTTT.

The J gene is TRBJ2-3, the V gene TRBV5-5; 11 bases fit TRBD1. CDR1 is SGHKS and CDR2 is YYEKEE in the germline V gene (reference sequence). V dropped 4 bases and J dropped 2; count of bases not matched to a gene: 6. This CDR3 is 16 amino acids long. For the CDR3, the DNA is TGTGCCAGCAGCCCCGGGACAGGGGGATTCACAGATACGCAGTATTTT. It yields the protein CASSPGTGGFTDTQYF. The whole variable domain, filled in from reference TRBV5-5 and TRBJ2-3, reads DAGVTQSPTHLIKTRGQQVTLRCSPISGHKSVSWYQQVLGQGPQFIFQYYEKEERGRGNFPDRFSARQFPNYSSELNVNALLLGDSALYLCASSPGTGGFTDTQYFGPGTRLTVL.

V and J are TRBV7-8 and TRBJ2-7; the match to TRBD1 covers 10 bases. The CDR3 is 14 residues long. V lost 4 bases, J lost 3 bases, and 3 bases stayed unmatched. The germline gives CDR1 SGHVS, CDR2 FQNEAQ. CDR3 in amino acids: CASSWTGGDYEQYF. The CDR3 DNA follows: TGTGCCAGCAGCTGGACAGGGGGGGACTACGAGCAGTACTTC.

The rearrangement joins TRBV7-2 to TRBJ2-3, with D tentatively TRBD2 (6 bases). Per germline, CDR1 SGHTA and CDR2 FQGNSA. The CDR3 loop spans 14 amino acids. Trimming cost V 5 bases and J 0 bases, with 9 bases left between them. CDR3 in DNA: TGTGCCAGCAGCCTCGGGAGAAGCACAGATACGCAGTATTTT. Its protein is CASSLGRSTDTQYF.

The chain has TRBV10-2 and TRBJ1-1; possibly TRBD1 for D (5 bases). V lost 8 bases and J lost 1, with 14 bases in between. Germline CDR1 reads WSHSY; CDR2 reads SAAADI. The CDR3 length is 14 residues. CDR3 in amino acids: CASRGTGQNTEAFF. CDR3 nucleotide sequence: TGCGCCAGCCGTGGGACCGGACAGAACACTGAAGCTTTCTTT.